This T cell receptor beta chain was sequenced in a study of control samples from healthy donors and cancer patients. Libraries were prepared by immunoSEQ multiplex PCR; TCRdb keeps only in-frame clonotypes and omits some of them. Seen here are around 110,000 clones, 85% to 90% observed once, and the top ten hold approximately 1.1%. V lost 4 bases to trimming and J lost 4 bases, with 10 bases between them. Germline V gene data show CDR1 as KGHSH and CDR2 as LQKENI. The CDR3 loop spans 13 amino acids. The source material was PBMCs. The chain employs TRBV18 and TRBJ2-5; D not certain. The clonotype originates from a woman aged 50 to 60 with colorectal cancer. CDR3 sequence (DNA): TGTGCCAGCTCACAGGGATCGGGAGAGACCCAGTACTTC. Translating it yields CASSQGSGETQYF.